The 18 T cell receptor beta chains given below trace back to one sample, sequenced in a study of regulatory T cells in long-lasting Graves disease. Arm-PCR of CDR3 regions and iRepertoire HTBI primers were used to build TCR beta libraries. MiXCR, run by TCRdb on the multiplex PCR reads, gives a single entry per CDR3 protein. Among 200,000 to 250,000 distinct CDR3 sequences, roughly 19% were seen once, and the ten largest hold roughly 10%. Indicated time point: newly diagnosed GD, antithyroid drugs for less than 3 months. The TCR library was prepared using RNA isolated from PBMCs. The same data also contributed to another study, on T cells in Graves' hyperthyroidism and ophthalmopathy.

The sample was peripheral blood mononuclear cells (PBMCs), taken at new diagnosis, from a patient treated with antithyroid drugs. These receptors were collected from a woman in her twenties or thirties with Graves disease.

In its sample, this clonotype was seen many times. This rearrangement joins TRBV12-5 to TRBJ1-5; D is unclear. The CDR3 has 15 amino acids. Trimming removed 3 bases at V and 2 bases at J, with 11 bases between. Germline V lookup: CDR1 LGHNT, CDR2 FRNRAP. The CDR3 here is CASGFGVSGNQPQHF. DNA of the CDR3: TGTGCTAGTGGTTTTGGAGTTTCGGGCAATCAGCCCCAGCATTTT.

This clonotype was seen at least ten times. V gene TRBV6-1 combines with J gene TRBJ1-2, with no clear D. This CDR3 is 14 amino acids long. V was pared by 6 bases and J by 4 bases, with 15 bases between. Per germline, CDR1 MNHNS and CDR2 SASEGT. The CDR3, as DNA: TGTGCCAGCAGGCCCGGTACGTCCCTCTATGGCTACACCTTC. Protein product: CASRPGTSLYGYTF.

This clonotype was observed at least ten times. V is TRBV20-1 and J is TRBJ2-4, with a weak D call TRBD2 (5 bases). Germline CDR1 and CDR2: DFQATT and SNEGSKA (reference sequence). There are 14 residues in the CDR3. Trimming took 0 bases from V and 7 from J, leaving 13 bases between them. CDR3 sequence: CSARDYRGRNIQYF. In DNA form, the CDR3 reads TGCAGTGCTAGAGATTACCGGGGTAGGAACATTCAGTACTTC.

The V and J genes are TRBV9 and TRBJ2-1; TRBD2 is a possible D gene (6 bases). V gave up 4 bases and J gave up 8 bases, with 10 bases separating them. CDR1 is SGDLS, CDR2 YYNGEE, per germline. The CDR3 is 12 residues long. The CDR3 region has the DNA TGTGCCAGCAGCCCCCGGGGGTATGAGCAGTTCTTC. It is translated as CASSPRGYEQFF.

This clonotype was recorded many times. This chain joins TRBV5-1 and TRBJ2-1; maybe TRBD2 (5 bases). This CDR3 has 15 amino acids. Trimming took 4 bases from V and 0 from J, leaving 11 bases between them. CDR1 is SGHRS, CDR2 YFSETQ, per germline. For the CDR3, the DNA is TGCGCCAGCAGCCCACTAGGGAGCTCCTACAATGAGCAGTTCTTC. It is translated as CASSPLGSSYNEQFF.

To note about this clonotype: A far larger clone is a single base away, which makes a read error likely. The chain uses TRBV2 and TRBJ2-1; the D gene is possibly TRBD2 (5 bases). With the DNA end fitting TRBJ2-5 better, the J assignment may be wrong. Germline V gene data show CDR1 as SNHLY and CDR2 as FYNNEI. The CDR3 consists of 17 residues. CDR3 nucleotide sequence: TGTGCCAGCAGTGAATTTAGGTCCCTGTTGGGAGAAGAGACCCAGTACTTC. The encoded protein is CASSEFRSLLGEETQYF.

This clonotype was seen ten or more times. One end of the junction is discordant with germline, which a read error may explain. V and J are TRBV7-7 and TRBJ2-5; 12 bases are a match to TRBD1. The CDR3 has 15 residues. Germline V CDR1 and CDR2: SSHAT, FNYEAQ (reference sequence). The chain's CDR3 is CASSQGQGARKTQYF. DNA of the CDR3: TGTGCTAGCAGCCAGGGACAGGGGGCTAGGAAGACCCAGTACTTC.

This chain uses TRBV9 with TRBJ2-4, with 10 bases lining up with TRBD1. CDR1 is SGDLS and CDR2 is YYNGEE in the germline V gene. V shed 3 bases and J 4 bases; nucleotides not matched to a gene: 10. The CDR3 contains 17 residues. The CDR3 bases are TGTGCCAGCAGCGGGGGGGACAGGGGTGCAGCAAAAAACATTCAGTACTTC. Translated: CASSGGDRGAAKNIQYF.

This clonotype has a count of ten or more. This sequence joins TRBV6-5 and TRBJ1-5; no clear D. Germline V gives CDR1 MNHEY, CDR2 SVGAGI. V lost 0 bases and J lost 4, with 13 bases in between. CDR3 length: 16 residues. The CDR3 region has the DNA TGTGCCAGCAGTTACTCCAGGAGCCTGCAAAATCAGCCCCAGCATTTT. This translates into CASSYSRSLQNQPQHF.

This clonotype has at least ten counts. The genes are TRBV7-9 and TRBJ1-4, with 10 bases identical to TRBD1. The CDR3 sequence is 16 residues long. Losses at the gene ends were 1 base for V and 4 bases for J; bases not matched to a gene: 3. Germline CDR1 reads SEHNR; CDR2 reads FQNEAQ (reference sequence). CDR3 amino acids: CASSLGDRGRNEKLFF. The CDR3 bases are TGTGCCAGCAGCTTAGGAGACAGGGGGCGTAATGAAAAACTGTTTTTT.

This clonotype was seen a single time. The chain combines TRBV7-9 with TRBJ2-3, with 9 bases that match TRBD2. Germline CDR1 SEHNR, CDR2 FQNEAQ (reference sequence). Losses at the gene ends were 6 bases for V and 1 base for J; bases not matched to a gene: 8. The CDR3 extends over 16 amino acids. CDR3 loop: CASRGAGGPRTDTQYF. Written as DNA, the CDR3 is TGTGCCAGCAGAGGCGCGGGGGGGCCCCGCACAGATACGCAGTATTTT. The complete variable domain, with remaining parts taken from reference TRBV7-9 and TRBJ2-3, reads DTGVSQNPRHKITKRGQNVTFRCDPISEHNRLYWYRQTLGQGPEFLTYFQNEAQLEKSRLLSDRFSAERPKGSFSTLEIQRTEQGDSAMYLCASRGAGGPRTDTQYFGPGTRLTVL.

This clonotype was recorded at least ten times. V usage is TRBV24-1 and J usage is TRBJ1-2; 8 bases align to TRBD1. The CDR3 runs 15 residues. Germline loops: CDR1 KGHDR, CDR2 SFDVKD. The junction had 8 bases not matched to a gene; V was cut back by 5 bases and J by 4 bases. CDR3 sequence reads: CATSAQTGGSYGYTF. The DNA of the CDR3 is TGTGCCACCAGTGCCCAAACAGGGGGGAGCTATGGCTACACCTTC.

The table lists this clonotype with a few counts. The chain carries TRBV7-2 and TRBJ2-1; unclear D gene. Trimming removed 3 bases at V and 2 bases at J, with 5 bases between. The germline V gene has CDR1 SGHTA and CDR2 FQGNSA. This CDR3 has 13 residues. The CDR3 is CASSLGPYNEQFF. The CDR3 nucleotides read TGTGCCAGCAGCTTGGGTCCCTACAATGAGCAGTTCTTC.

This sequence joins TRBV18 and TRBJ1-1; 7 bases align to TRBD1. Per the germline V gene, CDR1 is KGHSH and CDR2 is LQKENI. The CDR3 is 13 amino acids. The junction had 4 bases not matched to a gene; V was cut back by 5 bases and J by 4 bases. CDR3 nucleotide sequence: TGTGCCAGCTCAGCCGGGACAGTCACTGAAGCTTTCTTT. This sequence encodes CASSAGTVTEAFF.

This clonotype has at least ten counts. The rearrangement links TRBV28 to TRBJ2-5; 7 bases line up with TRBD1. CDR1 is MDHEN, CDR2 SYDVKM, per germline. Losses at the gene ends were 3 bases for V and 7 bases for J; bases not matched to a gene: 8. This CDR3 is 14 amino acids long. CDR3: CASSFFDRAGTQYF. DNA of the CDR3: TGTGCCAGCAGTTTCTTTGACAGGGCGGGGACCCAGTACTTC. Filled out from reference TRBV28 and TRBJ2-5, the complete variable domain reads DVKVTQSSRYLVKRTGEKVFLECVQDMDHENMFWYRQDPGLGLRLIYFSYDVKMKEKGDIPEGYSVSREKKERFSLILESASTNQTSMYLCASSFFDRAGTQYFGPGTRLLVL.

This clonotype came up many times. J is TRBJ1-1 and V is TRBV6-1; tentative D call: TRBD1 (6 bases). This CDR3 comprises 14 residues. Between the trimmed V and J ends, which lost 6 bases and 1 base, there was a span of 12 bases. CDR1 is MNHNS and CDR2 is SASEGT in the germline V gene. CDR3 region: CASRKEDRNTEAFF. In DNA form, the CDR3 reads TGTGCCAGCAGGAAGGAGGACAGGAACACTGAAGCTTTCTTT.

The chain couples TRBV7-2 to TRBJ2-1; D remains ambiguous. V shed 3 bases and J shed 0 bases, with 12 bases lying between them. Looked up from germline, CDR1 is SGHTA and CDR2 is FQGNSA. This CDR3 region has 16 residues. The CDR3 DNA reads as TGTGCCAGCAGCTTCACGCCGGAGCTCTCCTACAATGAGCAGTTCTTC. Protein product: CASSFTPELSYNEQFF. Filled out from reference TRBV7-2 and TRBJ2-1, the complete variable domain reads GAGVSQSPSNKVTEKGKDVELRCDPISGHTALYWYRQSLGQGLEFLIYFQGNSAPDKSGLPSDRFSAERTGGSVSTLTIQRTQQEDSAVYLCASSFTPELSYNEQFFGPGTRLTVL.

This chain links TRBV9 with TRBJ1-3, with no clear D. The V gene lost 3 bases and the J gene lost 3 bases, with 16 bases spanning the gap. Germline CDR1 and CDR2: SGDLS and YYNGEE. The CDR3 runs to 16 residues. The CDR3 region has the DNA TGTGCCAGCAGCGATCCGCTGGGTTCGGGTGGAAACACCATATATTTT. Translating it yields CASSDPLGSGGNTIYF.